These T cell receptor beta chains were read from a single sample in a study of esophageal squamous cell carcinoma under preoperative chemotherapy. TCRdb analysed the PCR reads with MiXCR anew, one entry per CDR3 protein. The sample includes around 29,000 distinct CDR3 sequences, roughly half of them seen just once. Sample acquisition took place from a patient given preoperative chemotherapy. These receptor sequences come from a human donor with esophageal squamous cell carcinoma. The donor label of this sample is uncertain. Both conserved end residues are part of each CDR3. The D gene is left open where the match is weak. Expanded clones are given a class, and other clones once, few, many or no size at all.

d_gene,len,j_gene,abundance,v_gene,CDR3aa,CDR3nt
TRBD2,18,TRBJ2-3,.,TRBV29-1,CSVEDVGTSGFRTDTQYF,TGCAGCGTTGAAGATGTCGGGACTAGCGGTTTTCGCACAGATACGCAGTATTTT
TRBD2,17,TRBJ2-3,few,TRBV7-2,CASSLEATGGGADTQYF,TGTGCCAGCAGCTTAGAGGCGACGGGAGGGGGGGCAGATACGCAGTATTTT
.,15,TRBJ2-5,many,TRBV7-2,CASFGRRQGSNEQYF,TGTGCCAGCTTCGGAAGGCGGCAGGGCAGCAATGAGCAGTACTTC
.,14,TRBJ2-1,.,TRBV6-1,CASSLLSSYNEQFF,TGTGCCAGCAGCCTCTTGAGCTCCTACAATGAGCAGTTCTTC
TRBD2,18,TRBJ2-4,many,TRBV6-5,CASSPSISGTSGNNEQYF,TGTGCCAGCAGTCCCTCGATCTCCGGGACTAGCGGCAACAATGAGCAGTACTTC
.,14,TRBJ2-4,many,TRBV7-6,CASSLEAGKDIQYF,TGTGCCAGCAGCTTAGAAGCAGGGAAGGACATTCAGTACTTC
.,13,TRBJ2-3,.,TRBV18,CASSQESTDTQYF,TGTGCCAGCTCACAGGAAAGCACAGATACGCAGTATTTT
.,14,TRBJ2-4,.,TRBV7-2,CGSSVLGAKNTQYF,TGTGGCAGCAGCGTACTGGGAGCCAAAAATACTCAGTACTTC
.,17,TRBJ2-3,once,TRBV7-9,CASSQSGGAANTGKQYF,TGTGCCAGCAGTCAAAGTGGCGGGGCAGCGAACACAGGTAAGCAGTATTTT
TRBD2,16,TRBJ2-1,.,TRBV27,CASSPGWTSGINEQFF,TGTGCCAGCAGTCCAGGATGGACTAGCGGGATCAATGAGCAGTTCTTC
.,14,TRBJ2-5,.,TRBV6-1,CASRPPLDQETQYF,TGTGCCAGCAGACCCCCACTAGACCAAGAGACCCAGTACTTC
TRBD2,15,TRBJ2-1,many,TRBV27,CASSSPGLAGSEQFF,TGTGCCAGCAGTTCTCCGGGACTAGCGGGTAGTGAGCAGTTCTTC
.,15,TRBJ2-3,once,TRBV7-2,CASSSRGRALETQYF,TGTGCCAGCAGCTCCAGGGGTAGGGCGCTAGAGACGCAGTATTTT
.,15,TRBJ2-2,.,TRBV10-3,CALSHGQANTDKLFF,TGTGCCCTGAGCCACGGGCAGGCGAACACCGATAAGCTGTTTTTT
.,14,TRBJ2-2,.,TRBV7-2,CASSYDISTGKLFF,TGTGCCAGCAGTTATGACATAAGCACCGGTAAGCTGTTTTTT
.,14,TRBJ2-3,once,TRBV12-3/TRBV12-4,CANNGGAGDDTQYF,TGTGCGAACAATGGAGGAGCGGGCGATGATACCCAGTATTTC
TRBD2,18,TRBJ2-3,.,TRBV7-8,CASSREGGGGGDTDTQYF,TGTGCCAGCAGCCGCGAGGGTGGCGGGGGGGGTGACACAGATACCCAGTATTTT
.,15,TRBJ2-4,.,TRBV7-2,CASSLGIGATDMQYF,TGTGCCAGCAGCTTGGGGATCGGAGCCACAGACATGCAGTACTTC
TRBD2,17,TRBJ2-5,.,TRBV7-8,CASSQRPGLAGLETQYF,TGTGCCAGCAGCCAGAGACCGGGACTAGCGGGGTTAGAGACCCAGTACTTC
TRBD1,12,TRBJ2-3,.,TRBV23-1,CASSLGQGEWFF,TGCGCCAGCAGTCTAGGACAGGGTGAGTGGTTCTTC
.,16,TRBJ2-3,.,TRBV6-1,CASSGRGGRFTETQYF,TGTGCCAGCAGTGGCCGCGGGGGCCGCTTCACAGAGACCCAGTATTTT
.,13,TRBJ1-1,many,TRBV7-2,CASSRASNTEAFF,TGTGCCAGCAGCCGGGCCTCGAACACTGAAGCTTTCTTT
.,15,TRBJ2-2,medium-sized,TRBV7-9,CASSLGERRTGELFF,TGTGCCAGCAGCTTAGGAGAAAGGAGGACCGGGGAGCTGTTTTTT
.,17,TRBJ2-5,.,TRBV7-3,CASSFMPGGRDQETQYF,TGTGCCAGCAGCTTCATGCCCGGGGGCCGTGACCAAGAGACCCAGTACTTC
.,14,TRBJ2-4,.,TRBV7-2,CGSTGRRAKNMQYF,TGCGGCAGCACGGGGAGGCGAGCCAAAAATATGCAGTACTTC
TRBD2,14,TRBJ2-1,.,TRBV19,CASSTTVGGETQFF,TGTGCCAGTAGTACAACGGTGGGAGGGGAGACCCAGTTCTTC
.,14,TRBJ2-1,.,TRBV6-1,CASRAAQGTDAQFF,TGTGCCAGCAGGGCGGCCCAGGGGACGGATGCGCAGTTCTTC
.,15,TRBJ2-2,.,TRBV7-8,CASSSEGLSTEELFF,TGTGCCAGCAGCTCGGAGGGACTCAGCACCGAGGAGCTGTTTTTT
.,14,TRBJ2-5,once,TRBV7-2,CASRRPRAGETQYF,TGTGCCAGCCGCCGACCCCGTGCCGGAGAGACCCAGTACTTC
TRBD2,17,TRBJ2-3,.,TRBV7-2,CASSPTLGGGQTNTQYF,TGTGCCAGCAGCCCCACGCTGGGCGGGGGGCAAACCAATACGCAGTATTTT
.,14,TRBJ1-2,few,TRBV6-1,CASSEVLDGYGYTF,TGTGCCAGCAGTGAAGTATTAGACGGCTATGGCTACACCTTC
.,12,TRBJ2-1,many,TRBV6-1,CASGQYSYEQFF,TGTGCCAGTGGACAGTACTCCTACGAGCAGTTCTTC
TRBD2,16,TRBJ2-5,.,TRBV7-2,CASGGAGGRDQEIQYF,TGTGCCAGCGGCGGGGCGGGGGGCCGTGACCAAGAGATCCAGTACTTC
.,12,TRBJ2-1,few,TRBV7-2,CASSRSATEQFF,TGTGCCAGCAGCCGTAGCGCCACTGAGCAGTTCTTC
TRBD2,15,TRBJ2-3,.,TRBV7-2,CASSKTSGMPDTQYF,TGTGCCAGCAGCAAGACTAGCGGGATGCCAGATACGCAGTATTTT
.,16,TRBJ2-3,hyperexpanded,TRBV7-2,CASSPQGGRGTDTQYF,TGTGCCAGCAGCCCACAGGGAGGGAGAGGGACAGATACGCAGTATTTT
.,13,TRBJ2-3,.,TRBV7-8,CAGAWGNTDTQYF,TGTGCTGGAGCCTGGGGTAATACAGATACGCAGTATTTT
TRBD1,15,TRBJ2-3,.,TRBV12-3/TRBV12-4,CASSQRQGNTGAQYF,TGTGCCAGCAGCCAACGACAGGGCAACACCGGTGCGCAGTATTTT
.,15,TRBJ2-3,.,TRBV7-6,CASSRYGTDQETQYF,TGTGCCAGCAGCCGGTACGGGACTGACCAAGAGACGCAGTATTTT